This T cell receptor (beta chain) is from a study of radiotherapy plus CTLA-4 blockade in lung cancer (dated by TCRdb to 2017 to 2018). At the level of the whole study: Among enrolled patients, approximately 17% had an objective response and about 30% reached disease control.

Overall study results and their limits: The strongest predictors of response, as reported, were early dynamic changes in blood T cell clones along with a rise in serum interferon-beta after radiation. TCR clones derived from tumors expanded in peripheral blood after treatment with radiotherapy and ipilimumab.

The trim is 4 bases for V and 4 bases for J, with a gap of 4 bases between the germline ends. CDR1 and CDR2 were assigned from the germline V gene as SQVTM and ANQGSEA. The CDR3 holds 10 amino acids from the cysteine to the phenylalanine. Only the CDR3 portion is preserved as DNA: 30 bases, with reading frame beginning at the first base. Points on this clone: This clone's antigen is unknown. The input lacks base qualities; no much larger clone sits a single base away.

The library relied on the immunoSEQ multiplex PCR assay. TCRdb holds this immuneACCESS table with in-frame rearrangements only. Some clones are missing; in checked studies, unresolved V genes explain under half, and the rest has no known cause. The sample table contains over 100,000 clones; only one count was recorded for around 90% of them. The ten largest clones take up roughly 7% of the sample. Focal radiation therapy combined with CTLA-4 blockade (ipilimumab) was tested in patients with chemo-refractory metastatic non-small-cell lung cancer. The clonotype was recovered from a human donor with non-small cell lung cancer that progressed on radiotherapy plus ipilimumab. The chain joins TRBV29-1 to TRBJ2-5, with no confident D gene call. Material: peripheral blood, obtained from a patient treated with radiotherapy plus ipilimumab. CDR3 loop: CSVGSETQYF. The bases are TGCAGCGTTGGGTCAGAGACCCAGTACTTC.